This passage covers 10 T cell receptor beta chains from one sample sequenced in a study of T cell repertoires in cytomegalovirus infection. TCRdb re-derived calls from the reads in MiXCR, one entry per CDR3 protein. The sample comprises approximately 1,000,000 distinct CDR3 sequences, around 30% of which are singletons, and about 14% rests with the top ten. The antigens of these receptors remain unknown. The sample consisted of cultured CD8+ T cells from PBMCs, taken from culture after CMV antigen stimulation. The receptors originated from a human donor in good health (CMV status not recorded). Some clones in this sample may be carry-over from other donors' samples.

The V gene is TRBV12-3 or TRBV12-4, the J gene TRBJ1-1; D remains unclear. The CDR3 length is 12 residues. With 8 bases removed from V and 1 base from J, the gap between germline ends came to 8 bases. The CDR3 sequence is CASLRSNTEAFF. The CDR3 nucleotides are TGTGCCAGCCTAAGGTCGAACACTGAAGCTTTCTTT.

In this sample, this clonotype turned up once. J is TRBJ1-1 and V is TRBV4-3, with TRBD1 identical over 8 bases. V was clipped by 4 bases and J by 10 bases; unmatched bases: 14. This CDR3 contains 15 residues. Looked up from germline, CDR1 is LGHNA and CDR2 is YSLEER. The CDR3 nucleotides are TGCGCCAGCAGCCCGACAGGGGCCCACTCTGGGGGAGCTTTCTTT. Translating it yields CASSPTGAHSGGAFF.

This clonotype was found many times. CDR3 residues: CASSPRGTGESYEQYV. CDR3 bases: TGTGCCAGCAGCCCACGGGGGACAGGGGAGAGCTACGAGCAGTACGTC. The chain couples TRBV7-2 to TRBJ2-7; 10 bases are a match to TRBD1. This CDR3 contains 16 residues. CDR1 and CDR2 (germline): SGHTA, FQGNSA. V dropped 5 bases and J dropped 3; count of bases not matched to a gene: 10.

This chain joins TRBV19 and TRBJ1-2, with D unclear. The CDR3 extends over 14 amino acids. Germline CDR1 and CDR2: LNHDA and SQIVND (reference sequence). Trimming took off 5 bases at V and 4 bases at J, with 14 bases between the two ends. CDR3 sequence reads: CASSPGPLGYGYTF. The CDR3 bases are TGTGCCAGTAGTCCCGGACCTTTAGGCTATGGCTACACCTTC.

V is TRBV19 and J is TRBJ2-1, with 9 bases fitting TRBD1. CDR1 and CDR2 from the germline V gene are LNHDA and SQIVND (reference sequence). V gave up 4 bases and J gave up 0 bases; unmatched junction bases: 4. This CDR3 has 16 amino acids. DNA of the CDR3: TGTGCCAGTAGTACCGGGACAGGGAGCTCCTACAATGAGCAGTTCTTC. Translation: CASSTGTGSSYNEQFF.

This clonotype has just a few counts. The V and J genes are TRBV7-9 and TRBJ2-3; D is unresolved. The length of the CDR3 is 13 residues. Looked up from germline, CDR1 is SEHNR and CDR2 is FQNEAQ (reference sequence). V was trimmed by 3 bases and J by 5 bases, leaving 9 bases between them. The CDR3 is CASSLSEKDTQYF. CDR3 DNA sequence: TGTGCCAGCAGCTTGTCAGAGAAAGATACGCAGTATTTT.

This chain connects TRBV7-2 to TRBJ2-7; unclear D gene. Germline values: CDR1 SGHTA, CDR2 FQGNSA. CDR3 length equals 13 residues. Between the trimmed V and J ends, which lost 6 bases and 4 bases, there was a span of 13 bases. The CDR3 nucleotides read TGTGCCAGCAGTCCAGACGGGCGGTACGAGCAGTACGTC. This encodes CASSPDGRYEQYV.

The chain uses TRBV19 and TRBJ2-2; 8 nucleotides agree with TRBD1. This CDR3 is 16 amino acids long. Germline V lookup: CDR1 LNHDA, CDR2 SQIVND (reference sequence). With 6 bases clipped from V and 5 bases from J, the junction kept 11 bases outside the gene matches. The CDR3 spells CASRTEDREGTGELFF. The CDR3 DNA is TGTGCCAGTAGAACGGAGGACAGGGAAGGTACCGGGGAGCTGTTTTTT.

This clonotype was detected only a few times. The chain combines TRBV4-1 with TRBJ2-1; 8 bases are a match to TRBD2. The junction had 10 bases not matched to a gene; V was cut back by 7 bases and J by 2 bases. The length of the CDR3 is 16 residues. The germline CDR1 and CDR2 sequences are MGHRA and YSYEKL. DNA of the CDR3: TGCGCCAGCACTGACCTAGTCGGGGGGGCCTACAATGAGCAGTTCTTC. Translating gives CASTDLVGGAYNEQFF.

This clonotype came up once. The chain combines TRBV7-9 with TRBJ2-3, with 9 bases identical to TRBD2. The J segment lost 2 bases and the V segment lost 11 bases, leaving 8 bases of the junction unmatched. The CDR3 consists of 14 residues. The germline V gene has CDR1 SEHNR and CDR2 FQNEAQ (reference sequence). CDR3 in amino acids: CAAQRGAFTDTQYF. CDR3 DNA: TGTGCCGCGCAGCGGGGGGCCTTCACAGATACGCAGTATTTT.